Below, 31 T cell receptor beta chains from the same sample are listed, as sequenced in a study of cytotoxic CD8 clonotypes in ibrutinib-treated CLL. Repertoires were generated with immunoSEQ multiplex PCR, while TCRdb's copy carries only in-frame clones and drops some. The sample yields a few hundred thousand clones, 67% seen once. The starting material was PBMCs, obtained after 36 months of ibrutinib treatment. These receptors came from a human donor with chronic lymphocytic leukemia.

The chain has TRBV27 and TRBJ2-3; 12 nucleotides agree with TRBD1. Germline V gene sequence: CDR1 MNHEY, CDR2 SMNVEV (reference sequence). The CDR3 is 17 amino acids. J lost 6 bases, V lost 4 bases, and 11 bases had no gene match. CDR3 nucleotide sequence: TGTGCCAGCAGTTACCTGCTGTGGGACAGGGGGCCCGATACGCAGTATTTT. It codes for CASSYLLWDRGPDTQYF.

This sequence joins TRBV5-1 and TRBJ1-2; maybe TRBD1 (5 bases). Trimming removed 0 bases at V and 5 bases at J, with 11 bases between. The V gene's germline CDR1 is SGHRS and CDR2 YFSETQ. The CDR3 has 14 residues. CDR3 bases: TGCGCCAGCAGCTTGGGAGGGGACCTGTATGGCTACACCTTC. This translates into CASSLGGDLYGYTF. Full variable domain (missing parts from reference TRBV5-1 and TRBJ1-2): KAGVTQTPRYLIKTRGQQVTLSCSPISGHRSVSWYQQTPGQGLQFLFEYFSETQRNKGNFPGRFSGRQFSNSRSEMNVSTLELGDSALYLCASSLGGDLYGYTFGSGTRLTVV.

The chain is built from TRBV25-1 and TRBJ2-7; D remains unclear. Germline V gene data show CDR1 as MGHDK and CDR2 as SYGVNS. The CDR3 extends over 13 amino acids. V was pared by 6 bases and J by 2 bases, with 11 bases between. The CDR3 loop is CASSHRYPYEQYF. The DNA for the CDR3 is TGTGCCAGCAGCCACAGATACCCCTACGAGCAGTACTTC.

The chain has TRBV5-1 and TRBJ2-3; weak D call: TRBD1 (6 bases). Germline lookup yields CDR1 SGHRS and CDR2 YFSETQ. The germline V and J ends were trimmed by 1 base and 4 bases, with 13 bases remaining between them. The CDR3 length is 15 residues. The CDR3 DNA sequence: TGCGCCAGCAGCTTGCTACAGGGCAGGGCAGATACGCAGTATTTT. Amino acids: CASSLLQGRADTQYF.

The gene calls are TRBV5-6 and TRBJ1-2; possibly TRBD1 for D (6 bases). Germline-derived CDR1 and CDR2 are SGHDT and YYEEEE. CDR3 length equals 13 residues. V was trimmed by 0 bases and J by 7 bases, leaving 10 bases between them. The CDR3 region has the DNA TGTGCCAGCAGCTTGGCACAGGGTGGTGGCTACACCTTC. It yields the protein CASSLAQGGGYTF.

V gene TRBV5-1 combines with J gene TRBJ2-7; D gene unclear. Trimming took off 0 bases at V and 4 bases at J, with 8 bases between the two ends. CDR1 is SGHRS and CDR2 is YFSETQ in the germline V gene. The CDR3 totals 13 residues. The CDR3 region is CASSLDVDYEQYF. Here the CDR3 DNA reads TGCGCCAGCAGCTTGGACGTCGATTACGAGCAGTACTTC. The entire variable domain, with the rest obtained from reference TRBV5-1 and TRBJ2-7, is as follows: KAGVTQTPRYLIKTRGQQVTLSCSPISGHRSVSWYQQTPGQGLQFLFEYFSETQRNKGNFPGRFSGRQFSNSRSEMNVSTLELGDSALYLCASSLDVDYEQYFGPGTRLTVT.

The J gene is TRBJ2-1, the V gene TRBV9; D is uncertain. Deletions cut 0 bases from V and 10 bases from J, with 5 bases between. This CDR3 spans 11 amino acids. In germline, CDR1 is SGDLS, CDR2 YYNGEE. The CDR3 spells CASSVDREQFF. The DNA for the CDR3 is TGTGCCAGCAGCGTAGATCGGGAGCAGTTCTTC. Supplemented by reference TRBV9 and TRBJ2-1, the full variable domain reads DSGVTQTPKHLITATGQRVTLRCSPRSGDLSVYWYQQSLDQGLQFLIQYYNGEERAKGNILERFSAQQFPDLHSELNLSSLELGDSALYFCASSVDREQFFGPGTRLTVL.

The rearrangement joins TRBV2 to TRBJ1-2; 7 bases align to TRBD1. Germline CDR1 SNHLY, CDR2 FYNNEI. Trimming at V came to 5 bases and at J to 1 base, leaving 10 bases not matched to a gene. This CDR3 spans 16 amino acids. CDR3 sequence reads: CASSTPTNRGNYGYTF. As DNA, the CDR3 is TGTGCCAGCAGTACCCCCACAAACAGGGGTAACTATGGCTACACCTTC.

The CDR3: CASRVTGALPGEQYF. CDR3 in DNA: TGTGCCAGCAGGGTCACAGGGGCCCTCCCTGGGGAGCAGTACTTC. The chain couples TRBV6-5 to TRBJ2-7; 7 nucleotides agree with TRBD1. CDR1 and CDR2 from the germline V gene are MNHEY and SVGAGI. The V gene end was trimmed by 6 bases and the J gene end by 7 bases; junction bases not matched to a gene: 15. The CDR3 extends over 15 amino acids.

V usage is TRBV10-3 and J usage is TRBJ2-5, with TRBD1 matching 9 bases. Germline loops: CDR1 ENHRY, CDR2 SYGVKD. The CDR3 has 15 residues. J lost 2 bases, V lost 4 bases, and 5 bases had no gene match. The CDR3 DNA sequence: TGTGCCATCAGTGGAAATGACAGGGGGCAAGAGACCCAGTACTTC. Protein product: CAISGNDRGQETQYF.

DNA of the CDR3: TGTGCCAGCAGCGTAGCTATTCGCGGGGGTGGCTACACCTTC. This encodes CASSVAIRGGGYTF. The rearrangement links TRBV9 to TRBJ1-2; maybe TRBD1 (5 bases). The CDR3 extends over 14 amino acids. Trimming cost V 0 bases and J 7 bases, with 13 bases left between them. Germline CDR1 reads SGDLS; CDR2 reads YYNGEE.

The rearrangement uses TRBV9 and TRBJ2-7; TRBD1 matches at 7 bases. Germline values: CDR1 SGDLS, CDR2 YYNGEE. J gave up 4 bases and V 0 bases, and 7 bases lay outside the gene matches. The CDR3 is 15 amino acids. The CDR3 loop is CASSVAPGQIYEQYF. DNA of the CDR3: TGTGCCAGCAGCGTAGCACCGGGACAGATATACGAGCAGTACTTC.

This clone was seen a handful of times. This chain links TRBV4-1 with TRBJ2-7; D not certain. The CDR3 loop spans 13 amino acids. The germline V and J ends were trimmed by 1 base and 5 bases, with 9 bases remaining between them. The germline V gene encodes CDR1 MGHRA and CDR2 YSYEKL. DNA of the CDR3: TGCGCCAGCAGCCAAGGGGCAGTCAACGAGCAGTACTTC. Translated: CASSQGAVNEQYF.

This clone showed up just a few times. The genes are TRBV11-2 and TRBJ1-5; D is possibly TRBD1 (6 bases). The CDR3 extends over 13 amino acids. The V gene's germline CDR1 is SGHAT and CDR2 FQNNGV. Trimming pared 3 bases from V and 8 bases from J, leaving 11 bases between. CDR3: CASSLRGHEPQHF. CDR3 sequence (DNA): TGTGCCAGCAGCTTGAGGGGACACGAGCCCCAGCATTTT.

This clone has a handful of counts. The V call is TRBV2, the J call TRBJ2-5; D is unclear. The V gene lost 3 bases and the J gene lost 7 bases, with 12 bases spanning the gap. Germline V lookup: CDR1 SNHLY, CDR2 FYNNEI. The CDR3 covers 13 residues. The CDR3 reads CASSDTNYGTQYF. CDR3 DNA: TGTGCCAGCAGTGACACTAATTACGGGACCCAGTACTTC.

The CDR3 nucleotides read TGTGCCAGCAGCTTAGGACAGGGAACGTATCAGCCCCAGCATTTT. Protein sequence: CASSLGQGTYQPQHF. J is TRBJ1-5 and V is TRBV7-8; 7 bases match TRBD1. The CDR3 extends over 15 amino acids. With V trimmed by 1 base and J by 5 bases, 5 bases remained unmatched. Germline V gives CDR1 SGHVS, CDR2 FQNEAQ.

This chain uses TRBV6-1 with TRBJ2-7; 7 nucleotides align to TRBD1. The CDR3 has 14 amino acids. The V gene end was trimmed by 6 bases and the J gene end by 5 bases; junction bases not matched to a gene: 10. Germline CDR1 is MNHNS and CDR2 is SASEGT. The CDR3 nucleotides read TGTGCCAGCAGAAGACAGGGAGTGGTCCACGAGCAGTACTTC. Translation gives CASRRQGVVHEQYF.

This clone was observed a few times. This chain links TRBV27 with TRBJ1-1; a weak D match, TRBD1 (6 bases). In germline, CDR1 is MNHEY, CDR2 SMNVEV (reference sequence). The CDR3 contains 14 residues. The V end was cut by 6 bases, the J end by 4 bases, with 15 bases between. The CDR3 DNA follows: TGTGCCAGCAGGATAAACAGGGTTGGCACTGAAGCTTTCTTT. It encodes CASRINRVGTEAFF.

The CDR3 here is CASSFGSSNQPQHF. CDR3 nucleotide sequence: TGTGCCAGCAGTTTTGGATCGAGCAATCAGCCCCAGCATTTT. This sequence joins TRBV27 and TRBJ1-5; D uncertain. The CDR3 totals 14 residues. In germline, CDR1 is MNHEY, CDR2 SMNVEV (reference sequence). V was clipped by 3 bases and J by 1 base, with 7 bases between them.

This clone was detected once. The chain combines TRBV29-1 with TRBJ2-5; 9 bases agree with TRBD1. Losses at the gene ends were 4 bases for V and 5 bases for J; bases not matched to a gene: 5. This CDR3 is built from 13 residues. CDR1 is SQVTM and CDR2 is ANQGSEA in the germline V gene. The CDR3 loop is CSVGGTGSETQYF. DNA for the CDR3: TGCAGCGTTGGAGGGACAGGGAGCGAGACCCAGTACTTC.

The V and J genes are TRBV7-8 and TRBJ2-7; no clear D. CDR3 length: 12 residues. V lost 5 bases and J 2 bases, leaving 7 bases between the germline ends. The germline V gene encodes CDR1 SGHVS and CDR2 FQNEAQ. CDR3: CASSQQTYEQYF. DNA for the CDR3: TGTGCCAGCAGCCAGCAGACCTACGAGCAGTACTTC.

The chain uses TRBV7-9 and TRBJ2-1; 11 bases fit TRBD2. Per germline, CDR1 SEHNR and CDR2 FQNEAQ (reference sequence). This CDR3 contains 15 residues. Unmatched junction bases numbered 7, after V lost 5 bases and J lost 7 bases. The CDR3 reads CASSDSGRAGNEQFF. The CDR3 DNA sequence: TGTGCCAGCAGCGATAGCGGGAGGGCCGGTAATGAGCAGTTCTTC.

The CDR3 region is CASSRDSSYNEQFF. DNA for the CDR3: TGTGCCAGCAGCCGGGACAGCTCCTACAATGAGCAGTTCTTC. V usage is TRBV5-4 and J usage is TRBJ2-1; TRBD1 aligns across 7 bases. V was clipped by 4 bases and J by 0 bases; unmatched bases: 1. Germline CDR1 reads SGHNT; CDR2 reads YYREEE (reference sequence). CDR3 length equals 14 residues.

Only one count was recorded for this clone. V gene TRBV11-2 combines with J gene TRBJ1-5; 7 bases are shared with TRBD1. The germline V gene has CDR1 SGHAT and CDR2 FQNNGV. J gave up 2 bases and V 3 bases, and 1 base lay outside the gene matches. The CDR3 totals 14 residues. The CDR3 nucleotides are TGTGCCAGCAGCTTCGGACAGGGCAATCAGCCCCAGCATTTT. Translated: CASSFGQGNQPQHF.

CDR3 nucleotide sequence: TGTGCCAGCTCTCGGACAGAAGCAACTAATGAAAAACTGTTTTTT. Translation: CASSRTEATNEKLFF. The chain recombines TRBV18 with TRBJ1-4, with D perhaps TRBD1 (6 bases). Trimming took off 6 bases at V and 0 bases at J, with 11 bases between the two ends. CDR3 length: 15 amino acids. Per germline, CDR1 KGHSH and CDR2 LQKENI.

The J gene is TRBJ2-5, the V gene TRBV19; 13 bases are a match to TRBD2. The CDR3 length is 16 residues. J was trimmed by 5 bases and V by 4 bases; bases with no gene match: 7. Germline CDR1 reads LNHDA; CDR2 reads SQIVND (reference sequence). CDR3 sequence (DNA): TGTGCCAGTAGTACACTAGCGGGGGGGCCGGGTGAGACCCAGTACTTC. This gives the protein CASSTLAGGPGETQYF.

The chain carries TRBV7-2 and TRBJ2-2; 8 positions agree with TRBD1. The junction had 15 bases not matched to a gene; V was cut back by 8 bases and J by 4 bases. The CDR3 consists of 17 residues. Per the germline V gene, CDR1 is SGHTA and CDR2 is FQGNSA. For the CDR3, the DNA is TGTGCCAGCGGATCTCCCCGGACAGGGTCGAGCACCGGGGAGCTGTTTTTT. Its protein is CASGSPRTGSSTGELFF.

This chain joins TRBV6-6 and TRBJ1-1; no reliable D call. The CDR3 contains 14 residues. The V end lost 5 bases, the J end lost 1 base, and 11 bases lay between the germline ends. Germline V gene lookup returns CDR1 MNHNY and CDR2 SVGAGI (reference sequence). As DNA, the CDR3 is TGTGCCAGCAGTACGTGGACGGAGAACACTGAAGCTTTCTTT. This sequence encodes CASSTWTENTEAFF.

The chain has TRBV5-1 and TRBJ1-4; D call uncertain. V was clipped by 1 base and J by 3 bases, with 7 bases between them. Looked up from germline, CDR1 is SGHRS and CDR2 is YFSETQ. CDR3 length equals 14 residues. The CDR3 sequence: CASSLMGSNEKLFF. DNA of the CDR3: TGCGCCAGCAGCTTGATGGGTTCTAATGAAAAACTGTTTTTT.

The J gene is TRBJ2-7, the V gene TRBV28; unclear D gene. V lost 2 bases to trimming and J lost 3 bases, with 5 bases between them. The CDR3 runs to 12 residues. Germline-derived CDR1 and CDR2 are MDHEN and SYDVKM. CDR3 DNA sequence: TGTGCCAGCAGTTTAGGGTACTACGAGCAGTACTTC. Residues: CASSLGYYEQYF.

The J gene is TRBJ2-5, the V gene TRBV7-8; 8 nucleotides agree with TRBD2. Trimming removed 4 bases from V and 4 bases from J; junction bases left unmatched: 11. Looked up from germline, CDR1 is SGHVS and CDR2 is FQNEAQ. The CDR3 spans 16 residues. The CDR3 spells CASSSLAGSVGETQYF. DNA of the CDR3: TGTGCCAGCAGCTCTTTAGCGGGATCGGTTGGAGAGACCCAGTACTTC.